This paragraph reports one TCR beta chain. The antigen is unknown. J gave up 4 bases and V 1 base, and 2 bases lay outside the gene matches. CDR3 length equals 14 residues. Per the germline V gene, CDR1 is SGHDT and CDR2 is YYEEEE. The data derive from a study of STAT3 mutations in large granular lymphocyte leukemia. Study-wide results and caveats: In T-cell large granular lymphocyte leukemia, about half of patients showed multiple immunodominant subclonotypes.

Data came from immunoSEQ multiplex PCR; TCRdb stores just in-frame clones and leaves some out. The data contain about 3,800 clones, 35% to 50% of them seen just once; the ten biggest clones take up 70% to 90%. The genes are TRBV5-6 and TRBJ2-3; 8 bases agree with TRBD2. Source material: peripheral blood mononuclear cells. The TCR sequence derives from a man in his 60s with T-cell large granular lymphocyte leukemia. Some clones in this sample may be carry-over from other donors' samples. The CDR3 DNA reads TGTGCCAGCAGCTTGAGCGGGAGCCCAGATACGCAGTATTTT. Translation gives CASSLSGSPDTQYF.